These 23 T cell receptor beta chains were all obtained from the same sample, sequenced in a study of blood T cell repertoires in COVID-19. TCRdb's table, derived via immunoSEQ multiplex PCR, lists solely in-frame clones and lacks some. The sample yields roughly 380,000 clones, roughly 85% seen once. The sample was peripheral blood. The receptors were sampled from a woman aged 18-29 years with acute or convalescent COVID-19.

The sample holds one count of this clone. The V and J genes are TRBV15 and TRBJ2-3; the match to TRBD2 covers 9 bases. Germline V lookup: CDR1 LNHNV, CDR2 YYDKDF (reference sequence). Trimming at V came to 11 bases and at J to 1 base, leaving 10 bases not matched to a gene. The CDR3 runs to 15 residues. The CDR3 sequence: CAVELAGWGTDTQYF. CDR3 nucleotide sequence: TGTGCCGTGGAGCTAGCGGGATGGGGCACAGATACGCAGTATTTT.

V is TRBV19 and J is TRBJ2-3, with a tentative D call TRBD1 (6 bases). The V and J ends lost 4 bases and 0 bases respectively, with 17 bases between them. Germline CDR1 and CDR2: LNHDA and SQIVND (reference sequence). This CDR3 comprises 17 residues. The CDR3 sequence is CASSSGGRLTSTDTQYF. The CDR3 DNA is TGTGCCAGTAGTAGTGGGGGCAGATTAACTAGCACAGATACGCAGTATTTT.

The chain carries TRBV12-5 and TRBJ1-2; maybe TRBD1 (6 bases). V shed 2 bases and J shed 2 bases, with 15 bases lying between them. The CDR3 contains 16 residues. Per germline, CDR1 LGHNT and CDR2 FRNRAP. The CDR3 reads CASGLPKGHLNYGYTF. In DNA form, the CDR3 reads TGTGCTAGTGGTTTGCCAAAGGGACATTTGAACTATGGCTACACCTTC.

V and J are TRBV28 and TRBJ2-3, with 7 bases that match TRBD2. The CDR3 contains 15 residues. The junction had 11 bases not matched to a gene; V was cut back by 7 bases and J by 4 bases. The V gene's germline CDR1 is MDHEN and CDR2 SYDVKM. The CDR3 coding sequence is TGTGCCAGCACCCCTTGGGGGGGAGAGTCAGATACGCAGTATTTT. Translated: CASTPWGGESDTQYF.

The chain recombines TRBV15 with TRBJ2-7; TRBD1 is a possible D gene (6 bases). V was clipped by 5 bases and J by 4 bases, with 9 bases between them. CDR3 length: 12 amino acids. The V gene's germline CDR1 is LNHNV and CDR2 YYDKDF (reference sequence). The CDR3 DNA reads as TGTGCCACCAGCGATCAGGGGTACGAGCAGTACTTC. Translation: CATSDQGYEQYF.

The chain couples TRBV24-1 to TRBJ1-4; D might be TRBD1 (5 bases). The CDR3 sequence is 13 residues long. Trimming took 8 bases from V and 7 from J, leaving 13 bases between them. Germline V lookup: CDR1 KGHDR, CDR2 SFDVKD. CDR3 region: CATTCAGGEKLFF. CDR3 sequence (DNA): TGTGCCACCACCTGTGCGGGGGGTGAAAAACTGTTTTTT.

This chain connects TRBV5-4 to TRBJ1-4; tentative D call: TRBD1 (6 bases). The CDR3 totals 15 residues. Trimming cost V 1 base and J 4 bases, with 11 bases left between them. Looked up from germline, CDR1 is SGHNT and CDR2 is YYREEE (reference sequence). The CDR3 DNA reads as TGTGCCAGCAGCTTGTGGTCAGGGGATAATGAAAAACTGTTTTTT. Protein product: CASSLWSGDNEKLFF.

This clone was detected a few times. The chain carries TRBV6-5 and TRBJ1-1; D is unresolved. Germline CDR1 MNHEY, CDR2 SVGAGI. The CDR3 is 12 residues long. Trimming took 6 bases from V and 11 from J, leaving 16 bases between them. CDR3 residues: CASRGRTRGAFF. The CDR3 DNA reads TGTGCCAGCAGGGGGAGGACTCGAGGGGCTTTCTTT.

V usage is TRBV6-5 and J usage is TRBJ2-7, with 7 bases fitting TRBD2. J gave up 3 bases and V 7 bases, and 6 bases lay outside the gene matches. Germline CDR1 and CDR2: MNHEY and SVGAGI. CDR3 length: 13 amino acids. The CDR3 DNA is TGTGCCAGCACGTACGCGGGAGACTACGAGCAGTACTTC. Its translation is CASTYAGDYEQYF.

The chain employs TRBV2 and TRBJ2-7, with no clear D. CDR1 SNHLY and CDR2 FYNNEI come from the germline V gene. The CDR3 runs to 11 residues. The V and J ends lost 4 bases and 5 bases respectively, with 6 bases between them. This chain's CDR3 is CASSGGNEQYF. The CDR3 DNA reads TGTGCCAGCAGTGGTGGCAACGAGCAGTACTTC.

The genes are TRBV20-1 and TRBJ1-4; D not resolved. The CDR3 has 15 residues. The germline V gene has CDR1 DFQATT and CDR2 SNEGSKA (reference sequence). The ends were cut back, 3 bases at V and 0 bases at J, with 11 bases in the middle. CDR3: CSASTENPTNEKLFF. CDR3 sequence (DNA): TGCAGTGCTAGTACGGAGAACCCAACTAATGAAAAACTGTTTTTT.

The V and J genes are TRBV5-6 and TRBJ2-7, with TRBD2 identical over 12 bases. This CDR3 contains 17 residues. The V and J ends lost 7 bases and 1 base, in that order; junction bases with no gene match: 12. From germline, CDR1 is SGHDT and CDR2 YYEEEE. The chain's CDR3 is CASGQSSGRGSSYEQYF. CDR3 DNA sequence: TGTGCCAGCGGTCAATCTAGCGGGAGGGGGTCTTCCTACGAGCAGTACTTC.

This clone appeared a single time. V gene TRBV12-3 or TRBV12-4 combines with J gene TRBJ1-1, with a tentative D call TRBD1 (5 bases). The V gene lost 5 bases and the J gene lost 8 bases, with 9 bases spanning the gap. The CDR3 length is 11 residues. The CDR3, as DNA: TGTGCCAGCAGTCTGACAGTCGAAGCTTTCTTT. It codes for CASSLTVEAFF.

This clone was detected only a few times. V and J are TRBV6-5 and TRBJ1-6; TRBD1 agrees at 7 bases. This CDR3 contains 15 residues. Trimming at V came to 6 bases and at J to 5 bases, leaving 7 bases not matched to a gene. CDR1 MNHEY and CDR2 SVGAGI come from the germline V gene. The CDR3 loop is CASRVRDSNNSPLHF. The CDR3 DNA reads TGTGCCAGCAGAGTCCGGGACAGTAATAATTCACCCCTCCACTTT.

The table lists this clone with a few counts. V and J are TRBV10-3 and TRBJ2-7; D ambiguous. Trimming left V 0 bases short and J 0 bases short, with 12 bases between. Germline CDR1 ENHRY, CDR2 SYGVKD. This CDR3 contains 16 residues. DNA for the CDR3: TGTGCCATCAGTGAGTCGAAAGAGGAGCTCTCCTACGAGCAGTACTTC. Protein product: CAISESKEELSYEQYF.

The chain couples TRBV2 to TRBJ2-7, with 12 positions matching TRBD1. Trimming at V came to 6 bases and at J to 7 bases, leaving 7 bases not matched to a gene. The germline gives CDR1 SNHLY, CDR2 FYNNEI. The CDR3 consists of 14 residues. This CDR3 reads CASRPGQGAGEQYF. DNA of the CDR3: TGTGCCAGCAGGCCGGGACAGGGGGCGGGAGAGCAGTACTTC.

The rearrangement links TRBV9 to TRBJ2-7; 9 nucleotides match TRBD1. With V trimmed by 0 bases and J by 3 bases, 4 bases remained unmatched. The V gene's germline CDR1 is SGDLS and CDR2 YYNGEE. The CDR3 length is 15 residues. CDR3 coding DNA: TGTGCCAGCAGCGTAGCTACAGGGGGCGGCTACGAGCAGTACTTC. This codes for CASSVATGGGYEQYF.

The rearrangement uses TRBV18 and TRBJ1-4; the D gene is possibly TRBD1 (5 bases). V shed 4 bases and J shed 6 bases, with 9 bases lying between them. Per the germline V gene, CDR1 is KGHSH and CDR2 is LQKENI. The CDR3 sequence is 13 residues long. CDR3 sequence reads: CASSQGMDEKLFF. CDR3 coding DNA: TGTGCCAGCTCACAGGGGATGGATGAAAAACTGTTTTTT.

The chain employs TRBV5-1 and TRBJ2-7; 7 bases are a match to TRBD2. The ends lost 0 bases at V and 0 bases at J; junction bases unmatched: 3. The CDR3 loop spans 15 amino acids. Germline CDR1 and CDR2: SGHRS and YFSETQ. In nucleotides, the CDR3 is TGCGCCAGCAGCTTGGAACGGGGGGTCTCCTACGAGCAGTACTTC. It translates to CASSLERGVSYEQYF.

This clone was recorded a few times. V gene TRBV10-1 combines with J gene TRBJ1-2; D remains unclear. V was clipped by 3 bases and J by 2 bases, with 19 bases between them. The CDR3 has 17 amino acids. Germline V gene lookup returns CDR1 WNHNN and CDR2 SYGVQD (reference sequence). The chain's CDR3 is CASSDPGRGKKNYGYTF. The CDR3 DNA reads as TGCGCCAGCAGTGATCCCGGGCGGGGTAAGAAAAACTATGGCTACACCTTC.

This chain links TRBV29-1 with TRBJ1-2, with TRBD1 matching over 8 bases. V lost 8 bases to trimming and J lost 3 bases; unmatched junction nucleotides: 5. Germline V gives CDR1 SQVTM, CDR2 ANQGSEA. The CDR3 length is 12 residues. The chain's CDR3 is CSFPTGDYGYTF. The CDR3 DNA follows: TGCAGCTTCCCGACAGGGGACTATGGCTACACCTTC.

This clone was counted between two and nine times. The rearrangement uses TRBV5-1 and TRBJ1-3; D is unclear. Germline values: CDR1 SGHRS, CDR2 YFSETQ. The V end was cut by 0 bases, the J end by 1 base, with 11 bases between. This CDR3 spans 16 amino acids. The CDR3: CASSLATTESGNTIYF. Written as DNA, the CDR3 is TGCGCCAGCAGCTTGGCCACGACGGAGTCTGGAAACACCATATATTTT.

This clone showed up just once. The CDR3 region has the DNA TGTGCCAGCAGTTACGACCAGCGCGACACAGATACGCAGTATTTT. Protein sequence: CASSYDQRDTDTQYF. The gene calls are TRBV6-2 or TRBV6-3 and TRBJ2-3; D not resolved. The CDR3 consists of 15 residues. Germline V gene lookup returns CDR1 MNHEY and CDR2 SVGEGT. The V gene lost 2 bases and the J gene lost 2 bases, with 11 bases spanning the gap.